The sequence of this TCR beta chain was determined in a study of shared clonotypes between healthy human individuals. Whole-study results and caveats: Rarefaction demonstrated incomplete sorted-subset sequencing despite large depth. The expectation was that sequencing depth would affect clonotype sharing among donors.

What CD8 memory combined were CD45RO+ cells and CCR7-negative CD45RA+ TemRA cells. A note on this clone: Its target is unknown.

Every immunoSEQ plate was one replicate of a subset's evenly spread DNA. Sequencing used immunoSEQ multiplex PCR; TCRdb keeps in-frame clones, though not all of them. Found here are some 320,000 clones, about nine tenths of them singletons; the top ten hold about 16%. The CDR3 consists of 14 residues. V was trimmed by 0 bases and J by 2 bases, leaving 9 bases between them. CDR1 SGHDT and CDR2 YYEEEE come from the germline V gene. This rearrangement joins TRBV5-6 to TRBJ2-7, with D hard to call. The sequence came from a man aged 18 to 29 in good health. Source material: memory CD8+ T cells sorted from blood. Subset: CD45RO+ cells pooled with CCR7-negative TemRA cells. CDR3 sequence: CASSLGSTPYEQYF. As DNA, the CDR3 is TGTGCCAGCAGCTTGGGCTCTACCCCCTACGAGCAGTACTTC.